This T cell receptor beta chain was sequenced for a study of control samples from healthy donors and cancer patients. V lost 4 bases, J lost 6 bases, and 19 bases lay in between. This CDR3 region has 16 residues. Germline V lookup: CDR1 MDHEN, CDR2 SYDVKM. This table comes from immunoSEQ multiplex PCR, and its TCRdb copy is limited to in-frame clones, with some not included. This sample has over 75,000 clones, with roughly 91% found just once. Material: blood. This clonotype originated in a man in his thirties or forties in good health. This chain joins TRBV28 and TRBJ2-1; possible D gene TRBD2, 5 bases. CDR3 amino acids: CASSSAGKRRRNEQFF. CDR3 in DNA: TGTGCCAGCAGTTCCGCCGGGAAACGCCGCCGCAATGAGCAGTTCTTC.